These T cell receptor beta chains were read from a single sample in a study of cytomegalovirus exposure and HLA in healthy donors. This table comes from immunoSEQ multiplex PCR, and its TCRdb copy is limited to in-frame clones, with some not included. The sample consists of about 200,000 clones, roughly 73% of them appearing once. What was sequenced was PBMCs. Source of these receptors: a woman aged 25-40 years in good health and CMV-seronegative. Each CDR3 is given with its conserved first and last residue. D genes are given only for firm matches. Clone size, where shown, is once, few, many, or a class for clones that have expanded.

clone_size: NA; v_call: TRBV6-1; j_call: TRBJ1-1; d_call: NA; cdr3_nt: TGTGCCAGCACTCCGGGGGAGAACACTGAAGCTTTCTTT; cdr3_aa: CASTPGENTEAFF
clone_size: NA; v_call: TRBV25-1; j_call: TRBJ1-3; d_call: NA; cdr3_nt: TGTGCCAGCAGTCCATGGGCTTTGGCCACCATATATTTT; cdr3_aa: CASSPWALATIYF
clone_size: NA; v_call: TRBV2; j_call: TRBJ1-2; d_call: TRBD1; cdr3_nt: TGTGCCAGCAGTGGGGGACAGGGGGTGTGTGGCTACACCTTC; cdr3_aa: CASSGGQGVCGYTF
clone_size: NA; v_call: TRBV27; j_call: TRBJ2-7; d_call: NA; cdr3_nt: TGTGCCAGCAGTTTGCGACTACCCTACGAGCAGTACTTC; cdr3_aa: CASSLRLPYEQYF
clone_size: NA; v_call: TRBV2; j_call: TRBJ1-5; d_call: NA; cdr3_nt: TGTGCCAGCAGTAAGCAGGGTTGGAGCAATCAGCCCCAGCATTTT; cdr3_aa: CASSKQGWSNQPQHF
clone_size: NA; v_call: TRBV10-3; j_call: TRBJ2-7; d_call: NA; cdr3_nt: TGTGCCATCAGTGGTAAGGAGTACGAGCAGTACTTC; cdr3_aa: CAISGKEYEQYF
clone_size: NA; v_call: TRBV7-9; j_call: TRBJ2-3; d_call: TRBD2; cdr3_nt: TGTGCCAGCAGTTCCCTGGGGGGGAGCACGAGTACGCAGTATTTT; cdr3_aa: CASSSLGGSTSTQYF
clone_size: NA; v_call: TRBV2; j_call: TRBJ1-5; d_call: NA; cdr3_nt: TGTGCCAGCAGTGGGTCAGAGTCGGGGCCCCAGCATTTT; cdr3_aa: CASSGSESGPQHF
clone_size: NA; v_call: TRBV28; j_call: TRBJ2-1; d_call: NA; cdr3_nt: TGTGCCAGCAGTCGGACTGCGATAACCTACAATGAGCAGTTCTTC; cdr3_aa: CASSRTAITYNEQFF
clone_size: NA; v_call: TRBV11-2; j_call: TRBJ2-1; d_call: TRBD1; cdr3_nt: TGTGCCAGCAGCTCCAGACAGGGGGCCAACTACAATGAGCAGTTCTTC; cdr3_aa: CASSSRQGANYNEQFF
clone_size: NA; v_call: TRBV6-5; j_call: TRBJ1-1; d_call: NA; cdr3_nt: TGTGCCAGCAGTTACCCCCGGCCAGGCGAAGCTTTCTTT; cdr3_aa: CASSYPRPGEAFF
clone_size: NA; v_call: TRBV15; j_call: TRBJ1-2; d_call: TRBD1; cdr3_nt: TGTGCCACCAGCAGAGATCGTGGACAGGGGACAGCCTATGGCTACACCTTC; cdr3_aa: CATSRDRGQGTAYGYTF
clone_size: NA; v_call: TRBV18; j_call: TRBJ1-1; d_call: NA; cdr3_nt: TGTGCCAGCTCAAGACAGCTAACTGAAGCTTTCTTT; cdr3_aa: CASSRQLTEAFF
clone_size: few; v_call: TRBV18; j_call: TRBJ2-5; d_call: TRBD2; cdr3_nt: TGTGCCAGCAGCGGGGGACTACCTGAGACCCAGTACTTC; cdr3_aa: CASSGGLPETQYF
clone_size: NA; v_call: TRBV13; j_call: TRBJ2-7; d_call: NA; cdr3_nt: TGTGCCAGCAGCTTAAGTTTGGGGGCAGGGGTTGATTACGAGCAGTACTTC; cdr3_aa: CASSLSLGAGVDYEQYF
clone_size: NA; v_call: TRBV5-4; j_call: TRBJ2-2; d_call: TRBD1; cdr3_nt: TGTGCCAGCAGCCCCGGGCAGGGGGTTACCGGGGAGCTGTTTTTT; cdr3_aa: CASSPGQGVTGELFF
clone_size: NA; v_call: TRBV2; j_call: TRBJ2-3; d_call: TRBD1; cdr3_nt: TGTGCCAGCAGTGGGGGAGACAGGGGGAGAGGAGATACGCAGTATTTT; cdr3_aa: CASSGGDRGRGDTQYF
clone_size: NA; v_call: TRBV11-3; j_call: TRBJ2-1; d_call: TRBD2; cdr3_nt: TGTGCCAGCAGCCGTCTCGCGGGAGTTGGGCATGAGCAGTTCTTC; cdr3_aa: CASSRLAGVGHEQFF
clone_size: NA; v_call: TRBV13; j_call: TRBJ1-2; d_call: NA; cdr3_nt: TGTGCCAGCAGCCTCCCAGGCTCCTATGGCTACACCTTC; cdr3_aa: CASSLPGSYGYTF
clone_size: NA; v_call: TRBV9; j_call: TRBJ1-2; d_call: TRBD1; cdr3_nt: TGTGCCAGCAGCGTTGAAGGGACAGTGTTTGATGGCTACACCTTC; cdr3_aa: CASSVEGTVFDGYTF
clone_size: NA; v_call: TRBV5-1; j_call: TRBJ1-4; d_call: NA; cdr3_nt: TGCGCCAGCACCATACAGGGCCAGTGGAATGAAAAACTGTTTTTT; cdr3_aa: CASTIQGQWNEKLFF
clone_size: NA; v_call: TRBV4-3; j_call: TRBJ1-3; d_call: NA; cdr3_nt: TGCGCCAGCAGCCAAGACAGGATTTCTGGAAACACCATATATTTT; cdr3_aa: CASSQDRISGNTIYF
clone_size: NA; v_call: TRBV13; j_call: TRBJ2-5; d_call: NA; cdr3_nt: TGTGCCAGCAGCCGGGTAGAGACCCAGTACTTC; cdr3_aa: CASSRVETQYF
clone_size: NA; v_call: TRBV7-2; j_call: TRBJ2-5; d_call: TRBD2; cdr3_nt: TGTGCCAGCAGCTTTGCGGGGGAAGAGACCCAGTACTTC; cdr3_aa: CASSFAGEETQYF
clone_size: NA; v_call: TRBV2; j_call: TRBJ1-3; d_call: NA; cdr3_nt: TGTGCCAGCAGCGAGGGACAATTCTCTGGAAACACCATATATTTT; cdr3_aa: CASSEGQFSGNTIYF
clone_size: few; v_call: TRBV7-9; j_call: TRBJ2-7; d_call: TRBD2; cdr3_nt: TGTGCCAGCAGCTTAGTCCCCACTAGCGGGAGAAAGCCCGAGCAGTACTTC; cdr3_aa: CASSLVPTSGRKPEQYF
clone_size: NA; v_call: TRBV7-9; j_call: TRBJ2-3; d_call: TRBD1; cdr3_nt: TGTGCCAGCAGCTCCCGGGACAGGGTGACAGATACGCAGTATTTT; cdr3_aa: CASSSRDRVTDTQYF
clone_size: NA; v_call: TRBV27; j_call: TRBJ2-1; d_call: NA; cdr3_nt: TGTGCCAGCAGCCTTCCGGGTATTTCCTACAATGAGCAGTTCTTC; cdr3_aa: CASSLPGISYNEQFF
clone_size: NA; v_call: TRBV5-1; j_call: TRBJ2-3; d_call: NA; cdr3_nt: TGCGCCAGCAGCTTGACGGGATACACAGATACGCAGTATTTT; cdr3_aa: CASSLTGYTDTQYF
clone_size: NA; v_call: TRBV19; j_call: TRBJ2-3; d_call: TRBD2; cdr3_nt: TGTGCCAGTAAGAACTTAGCGGGGCCTAGCACAGATACGCAGTATTTT; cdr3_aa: CASKNLAGPSTDTQYF
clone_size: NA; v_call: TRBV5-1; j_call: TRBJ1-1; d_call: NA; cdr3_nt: TGCGCCAGCAGATTTTGGGGGGTCACTGAAGCTTTCTTT; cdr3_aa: CASRFWGVTEAFF
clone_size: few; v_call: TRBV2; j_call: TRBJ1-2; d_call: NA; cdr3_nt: TGTGCCAGCAGTGTGGGCAGTTTTAACTATGGCTACACCTTC; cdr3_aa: CASSVGSFNYGYTF
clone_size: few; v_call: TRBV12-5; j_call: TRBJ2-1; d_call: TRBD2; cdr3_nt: TGTGCTAGTGGTTTGGGGCCCGGAACTAGCGGGGGTGAGCAGTTCTTC; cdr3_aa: CASGLGPGTSGGEQFF
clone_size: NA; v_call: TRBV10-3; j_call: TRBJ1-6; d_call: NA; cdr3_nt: TGTGCCATCAGTGCATGGGTCGGAAGGAGCTCCTATAATTCACCCCTCCACTTT; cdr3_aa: CAISAWVGRSSYNSPLHF